Listed below are T cell receptor beta chains from one sample, sequenced in a study of blood T cell repertoires in COVID-19. The table came from immunoSEQ multiplex PCR; TCRdb's copy has only in-frame clones and leaves some out. Of around 100,000 clones listed, roughly 80% were seen once; the top ten hold roughly a sixth. Sequencing was carried out using peripheral blood. The receptors shown here come from a woman aged 55-70 years with acute or convalescent COVID-19. CDR3s leave out the opening cysteine and the closing phenylalanine or tryptophan. Each record gives: clone size, D gene, V gene, CDR3 protein. A D gene is named only where the DNA matches it firmly. Size values are once, few and many counts, or a class for expanded clones, and some rows have none.

>-|TRBD1|TRBV3-1/TRBV3-2
ASSQVAGQGSYT
>-|-|TRBV3-1/TRBV3-2
ASSQTGMTTEAF
>-|-|TRBV7-9
ASSSRADGYT
>-|TRBD2|TRBV30
AWSGLATDTQY
>-|-|TRBV4-1
ASSPTREYEQF
>-|-|TRBV3-1/TRBV3-2
ASSGGTTNSPLH
>-|-|TRBV2
ASRMTDSNQPQH
>-|TRBD1|TRBV2
ASSVILEGQALYGYT
>few|-|TRBV7-2
ASSSNGGLGQPQH
>-|-|TRBV29-1
SVGGRNGLGTEAF
>-|TRBD1|TRBV9
ASSYAGTGYGYT
>-|TRBD1|TRBV3-1/TRBV3-2
ASGGGTGNGYT
>once|TRBD1|TRBV28
ASRPDRVRQPQH
>-|TRBD1|TRBV7-3
ASSLPPGGTGFTGELF
>once|TRBD1|TRBV18
ASSPTTGYTEAF
>-|-|TRBV24-1
ATSRAGQGQPQH
>medium-sized|-|TRBV7-6
ASSPGRAMNTEAF
>-|-|TRBV29-1
SVTGIRSTDTQY
>-|-|TRBV21-1
ASSKGKTDISTYEQY
>-|-|TRBV27
ASSFSSGNTIY
>-|TRBD2|TRBV6-2/TRBV6-3
ASSPTLAGGRNEQF
>-|-|TRBV28
ASRQQAAYEQY
>-|-|TRBV6-5
ASSYSGESGNTIY
>-|-|TRBV5-6
ASSLGSSYNSPLH
>-|-|TRBV5-1
ASSSSTIFDGYT
>-|-|TRBV27
ASSEVSRGTDTQY
>-|-|TRBV4-2
ASSLTLAVSYEQY
>-|TRBD1|TRBV11-3
ASSSGQGHEKLF
>-|-|TRBV12-5
ASGLLSNQPQH
>-|TRBD1|TRBV7-9
ASSSRGDTEAF
>-|TRBD1|TRBV5-1
ASSLGTGSSSGYT
>-|TRBD1|TRBV29-1
SVDVTGLMNTEAF
>-|-|TRBV29-1
SVVEGRSNSPLH
>-|-|TRBV19
ASSIPRENYGYT
>-|-|TRBV20-1
SASRGLNTGELF
>few|-|TRBV2
ASSPLQGPGNTIY
>-|TRBD2|TRBV5-4
ASSLEGLKTQY
>-|TRBD1|TRBV13
ASSLGGQGAQPYGYT
>-|TRBD2|TRBV27
ASSFSREDNEQF
>-|-|TRBV28
ASSVARGASTDTQY
>-|TRBD1|TRBV3-1/TRBV3-2
ASSQAGTGGPRF
>-|-|TRBV7-9
ASSGDKNTGELF
>-|TRBD1|TRBV7-3
ASSLTGQGGYSPLH
>-|TRBD1|TRBV5-4
ASSSAGGDNSPLH